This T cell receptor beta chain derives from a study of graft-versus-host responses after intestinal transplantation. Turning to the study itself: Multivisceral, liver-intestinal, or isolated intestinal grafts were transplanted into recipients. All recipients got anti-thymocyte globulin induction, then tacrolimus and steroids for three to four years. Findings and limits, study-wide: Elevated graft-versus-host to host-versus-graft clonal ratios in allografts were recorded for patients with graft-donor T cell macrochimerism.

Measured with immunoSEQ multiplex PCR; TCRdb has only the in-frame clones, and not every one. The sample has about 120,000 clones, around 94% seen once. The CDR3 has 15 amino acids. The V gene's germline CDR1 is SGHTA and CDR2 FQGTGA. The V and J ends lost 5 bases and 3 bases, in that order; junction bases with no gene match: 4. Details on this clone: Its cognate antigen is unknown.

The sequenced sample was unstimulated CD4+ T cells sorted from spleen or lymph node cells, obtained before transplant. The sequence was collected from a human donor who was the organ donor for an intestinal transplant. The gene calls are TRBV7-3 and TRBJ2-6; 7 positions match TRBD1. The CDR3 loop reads CASSQGGRGANVLTF. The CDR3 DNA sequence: TGTGCCAGCAGCCAAGGGGGCCGTGGGGCCAACGTCCTGACTTTC.